This note documents a single T cell receptor beta chain sequence. Some clones are missing from TCRdb's copy, which holds only in-frame ones; the method was immunoSEQ multiplex PCR. The sample includes some 300,000 clones, 90% seen only once; the top ten take roughly 3.6%. V dropped 3 bases and J dropped 7 bases, with 7 bases sitting between them. CDR3 length equals 12 residues. Participant age was roughly 18 to 100 years, and participants resided in approximately 25 US areas. This record belongs to a study of blood T cell repertoires in COVID-19. For the study at large: Italy, Spain and the United States were the sources of the convalescent and acute COVID-19 samples.

The chain couples TRBV23-1 to TRBJ1-5; no clear D gene. TRBV23-1 is marked as an open reading frame, function uncertain. This clonotype originated in a woman under 40 who had been exposed to COVID-19. Sequencing was done on a sample of PBMCs or T cells enriched from blood (not recorded which). The CDR3 DNA reads TGCGCCAGCAGTCAGGGCAGGCAGCCCCAGCATTTT. It yields the protein CASSQGRQPQHF.